These 5 T cell receptor beta chains were all obtained from the same sample, sequenced in a study of T cells after yellow fever vaccination. Using its own MiXCR run on the 5' RACE reads, TCRdb lists one record per CDR3 protein. The data hold 250,000 or so distinct CDR3 sequences, with around 7% observed a single time. Sequenced here: CD4+ T cells sorted from PBMCs, sampled 15 days after the yellow fever booster vaccination. The receptors shown here come from a man younger than 45 who received the YFV17D yellow fever vaccine.

The rearrangement joins TRBV7-8 to TRBJ2-5; tentatively, D is TRBD2 (6 bases). Trimming pared 1 base from V and 7 bases from J, leaving 10 bases between. The CDR3 runs to 13 residues. CDR1 is SGHVS, CDR2 FQNEAQ, per germline. The CDR3 sequence: CASSLGGSGTQYF. The CDR3 nucleotides are TGTGCCAGCAGCTTAGGGGGTAGCGGGACCCAGTACTTC.

This clonotype was found a few times. The rearrangement joins TRBV7-8 to TRBJ2-3; no firm D call. Trimming cost V 6 bases and J 4 bases, with 8 bases left between them. The germline V gene has CDR1 SGHVS and CDR2 FQNEAQ. The CDR3 extends over 12 amino acids. This CDR3 reads CASRSIADTQYF. DNA for the CDR3: TGTGCCAGCAGGTCTATTGCAGATACGCAGTATTTT.

This clonotype was detected ten times or more. V is TRBV12-3 or TRBV12-4 and J is TRBJ2-5; D is uncertain. This CDR3 is 12 amino acids long. The V and J ends lost 4 bases and 4 bases respectively, with 7 bases between them. The CDR3 sequence is CASSSWGETQYF. The CDR3 bases are TGTGCCAGCAGTTCATGGGGAGAGACCCAGTACTTC.

The table lists this clonotype with many counts. This chain connects TRBV2 to TRBJ2-2; D uncertain. Germline V gene lookup returns CDR1 SNHLY and CDR2 FYNNEI. Trimming took 5 bases from V and 0 from J, leaving 10 bases between them. The CDR3 contains 15 residues. The CDR3 sequence: CASSPAYANTGELFF. In DNA, the CDR3 is TGTGCCAGCAGTCCAGCTTACGCGAACACCGGGGAGCTGTTTTTT.

This clonotype was observed many times. V and J are TRBV24-1 and TRBJ2-5; D call uncertain. The CDR3 sequence is 14 residues long. The germline V gene encodes CDR1 KGHDR and CDR2 SFDVKD. Trimming stripped 3 bases from V and 1 base from J, with 8 bases between. The CDR3: CATSDKASQETQYF. The CDR3 DNA is TGTGCCACCAGTGATAAGGCCAGCCAAGAGACCCAGTACTTC.